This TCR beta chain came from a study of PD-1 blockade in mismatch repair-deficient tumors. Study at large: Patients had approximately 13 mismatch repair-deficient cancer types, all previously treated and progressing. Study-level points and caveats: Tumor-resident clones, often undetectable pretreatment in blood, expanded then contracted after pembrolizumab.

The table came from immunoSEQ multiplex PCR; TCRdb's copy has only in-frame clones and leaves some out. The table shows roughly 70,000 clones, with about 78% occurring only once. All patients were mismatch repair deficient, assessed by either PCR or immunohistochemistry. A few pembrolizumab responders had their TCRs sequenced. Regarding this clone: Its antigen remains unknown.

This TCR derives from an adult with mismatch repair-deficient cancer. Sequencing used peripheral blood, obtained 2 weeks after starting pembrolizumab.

The CDR3 DNA is TGTGCCTGGAGTGTACCGGCAGATGGGAGGACTGAAGCTTTCTTT. Translating it yields CAWSVPADGRTEAFF. This chain connects TRBV30 to TRBJ1-1; D unclear. Per germline, CDR1 GTSNPN and CDR2 SVGIG (reference sequence). Trimming removed 0 bases at V and 5 bases at J, with 16 bases between. CDR3 length: 15 amino acids. The full variable domain, in which reference TRBV30 and TRBJ1-1 provide the parts outside the CDR3, is SQTIHQWPATLVQPVGSPLSLECTVEGTSNPNLYWYRQAAGRGLQLLFYSVGIGQISSEVPQNLSASRPQDRQFILSSKKLLLSDSGFYLCAWSVPADGRTEAFFGQGTRLTVV.